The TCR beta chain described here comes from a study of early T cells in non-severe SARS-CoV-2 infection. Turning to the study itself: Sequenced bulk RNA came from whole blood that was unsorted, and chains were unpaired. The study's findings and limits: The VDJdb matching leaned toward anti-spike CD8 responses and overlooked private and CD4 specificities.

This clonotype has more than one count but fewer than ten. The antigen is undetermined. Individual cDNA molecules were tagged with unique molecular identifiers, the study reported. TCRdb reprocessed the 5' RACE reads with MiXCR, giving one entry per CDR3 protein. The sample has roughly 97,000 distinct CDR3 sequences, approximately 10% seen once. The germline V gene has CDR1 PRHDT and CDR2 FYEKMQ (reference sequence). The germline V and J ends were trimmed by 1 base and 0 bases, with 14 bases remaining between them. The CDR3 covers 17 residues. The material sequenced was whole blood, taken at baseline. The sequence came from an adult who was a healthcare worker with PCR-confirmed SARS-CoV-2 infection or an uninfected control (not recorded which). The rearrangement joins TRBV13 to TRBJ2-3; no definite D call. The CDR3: CASSLALLLPSTDTQYF. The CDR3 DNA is TGTGCCAGCAGCTTAGCTCTCCTCCTCCCTAGCACAGATACGCAGTATTTT.